This T cell receptor (beta chain) was retrieved from a study of CD8+ T cells in alopecia areata. Study in general: It was oral tofacitinib, at 5 to 10 mg twice daily, that treated patients received. Study-level results: The study also sequences resident alphabeta T cells of normal skin in scalp samples.

Germline assignment: CDR1 SQVTM and CDR2 ANQGSEA. The CDR3 extends over 12 amino acids. Trimming took 4 bases from V and 7 from J, leaving 12 bases between them. Extracted from the samples, RNA was reverse transcribed into cDNA to serve as the sequencing template. The assay was immunoSEQ multiplex PCR, and TCRdb's table has in-frame clones only and misses some. The sample yields 180,000 or so clones, roughly 60% seen once. This clone was seen only a few times. Antigen: not known. This rearrangement joins TRBV29-1 to TRBJ2-3, with unresolved D. This material consisted of CD4+ T cells sorted from blood, taken at week 0. The sequence was collected from a human donor with alopecia areata. CDR3 nucleotide sequence: TGCAGCGTTGCCGTCAGGCTGAATACGCAGTATTTT. Amino acids: CSVAVRLNTQYF.